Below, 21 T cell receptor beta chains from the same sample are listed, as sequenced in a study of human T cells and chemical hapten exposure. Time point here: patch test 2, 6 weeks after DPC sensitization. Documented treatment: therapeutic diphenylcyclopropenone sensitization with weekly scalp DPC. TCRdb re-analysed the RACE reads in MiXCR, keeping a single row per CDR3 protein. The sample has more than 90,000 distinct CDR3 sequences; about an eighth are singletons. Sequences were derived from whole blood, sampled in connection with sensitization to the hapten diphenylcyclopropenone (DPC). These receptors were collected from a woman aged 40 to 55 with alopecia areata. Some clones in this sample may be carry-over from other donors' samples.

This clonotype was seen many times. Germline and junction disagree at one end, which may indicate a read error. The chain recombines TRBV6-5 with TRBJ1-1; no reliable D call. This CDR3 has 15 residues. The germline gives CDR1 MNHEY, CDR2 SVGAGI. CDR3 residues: CASSYFGRLNTEAFF. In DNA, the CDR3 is TGTGCCAGCAGTTACTTTGGCAGGCTGAACACTGAAGCCTTCTTT.

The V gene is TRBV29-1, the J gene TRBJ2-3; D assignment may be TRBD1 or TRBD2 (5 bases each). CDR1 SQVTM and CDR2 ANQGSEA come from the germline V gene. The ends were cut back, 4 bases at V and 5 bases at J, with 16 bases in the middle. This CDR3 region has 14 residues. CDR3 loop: CSVVAREGGDTQYF. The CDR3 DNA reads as TGCAGCGTTGTGGCCAGGGAAGGAGGAGATACGCAGTATTTT.

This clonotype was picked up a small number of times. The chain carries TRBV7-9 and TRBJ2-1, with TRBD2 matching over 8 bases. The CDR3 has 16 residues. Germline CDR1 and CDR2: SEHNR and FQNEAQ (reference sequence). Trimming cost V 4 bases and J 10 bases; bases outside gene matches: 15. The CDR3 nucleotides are TGTGCCAGCAGCTCCCGGACTAGCCGAACCCCACTGGAGCAGTTCTTC. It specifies CASSSRTSRTPLEQFF.

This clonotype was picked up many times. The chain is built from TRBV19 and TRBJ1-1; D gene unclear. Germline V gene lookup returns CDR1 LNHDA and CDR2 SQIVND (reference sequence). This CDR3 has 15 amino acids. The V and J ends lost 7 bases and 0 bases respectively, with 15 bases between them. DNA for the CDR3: TGTGCCAGTACCGATAAGAGTTACATGAACACTGAAGCTTTCTTT. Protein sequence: CASTDKSYMNTEAFF.

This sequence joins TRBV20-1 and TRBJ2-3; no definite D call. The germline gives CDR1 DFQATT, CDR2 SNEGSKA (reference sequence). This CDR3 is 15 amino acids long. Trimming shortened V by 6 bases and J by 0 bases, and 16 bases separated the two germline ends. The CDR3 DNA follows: TGCAGTGCGCCTGACATCCGGAAAAGCACAGATACGCAGTATTTT. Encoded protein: CSAPDIRKSTDTQYF.

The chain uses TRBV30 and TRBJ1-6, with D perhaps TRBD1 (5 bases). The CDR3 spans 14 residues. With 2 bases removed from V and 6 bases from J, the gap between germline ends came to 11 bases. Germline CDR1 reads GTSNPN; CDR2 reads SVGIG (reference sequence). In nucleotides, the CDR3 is TGTGCCTGGAGTCCGGGGCAGACTAATTCACCCCTCCACTTT. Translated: CAWSPGQTNSPLHF. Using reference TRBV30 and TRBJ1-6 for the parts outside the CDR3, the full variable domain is SQTIHQWPATLVQPVGSPLSLECTVEGTSNPNLYWYRQAAGRGLQLLFYSVGIGQISSEVPQNLSASRPQDRQFILSSKKLLLSDSGFYLCAWSPGQTNSPLHFGNGTRLTVT.

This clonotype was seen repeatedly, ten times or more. CDR3 nucleotide sequence: TGTGCCAGTGAGCTAGCGGGTTCCTACGAGCAGTACTTC. Its protein product is CASELAGSYEQYF. The chain uses TRBV12-3 or TRBV12-4 and TRBJ2-7; 8 bases line up with TRBD2. V shed 9 bases and J 1 base; nucleotides not matched to a gene: 5. This CDR3 region has 13 residues.

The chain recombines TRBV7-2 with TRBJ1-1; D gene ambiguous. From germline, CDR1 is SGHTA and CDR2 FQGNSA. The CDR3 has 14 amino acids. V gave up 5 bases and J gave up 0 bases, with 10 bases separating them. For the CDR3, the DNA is TGTGCCAGCAGCGGCCGAGTAATGAACACTGAAGCTTTCTTT. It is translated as CASSGRVMNTEAFF. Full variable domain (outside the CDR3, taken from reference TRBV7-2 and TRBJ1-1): GAGVSQSPSNKVTEKGKDVELRCDPISGHTALYWYRQSLGQGLEFLIYFQGNSAPDKSGLPSDRFSAERTGGSVSTLTIQRTQQEDSAVYLCASSGRVMNTEAFFGQGTRLTVV.

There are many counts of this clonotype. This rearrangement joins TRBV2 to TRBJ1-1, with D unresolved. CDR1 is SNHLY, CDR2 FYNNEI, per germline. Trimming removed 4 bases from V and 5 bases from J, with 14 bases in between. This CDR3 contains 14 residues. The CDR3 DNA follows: TGTGCCAGCAGTGTGTGGGAGGAGCGGACTGAAGCTTTCTTT. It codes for CASSVWEERTEAFF.

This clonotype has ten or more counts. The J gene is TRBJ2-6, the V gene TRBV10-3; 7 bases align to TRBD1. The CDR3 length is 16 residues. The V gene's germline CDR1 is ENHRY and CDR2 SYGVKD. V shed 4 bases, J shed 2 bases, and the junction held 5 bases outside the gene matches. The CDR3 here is CAISVDRAAGANVLTF. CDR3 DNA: TGTGCCATCAGTGTCGACAGGGCCGCTGGGGCCAACGTCCTGACTTTC.

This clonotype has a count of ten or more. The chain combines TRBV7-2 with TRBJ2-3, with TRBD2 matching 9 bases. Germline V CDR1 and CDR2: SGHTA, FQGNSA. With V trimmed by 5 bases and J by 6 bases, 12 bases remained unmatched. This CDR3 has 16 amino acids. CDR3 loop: CASSPGPGLAADTQYF. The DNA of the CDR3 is TGTGCCAGCAGCCCAGGACCGGGACTAGCAGCGGATACGCAGTATTTT.

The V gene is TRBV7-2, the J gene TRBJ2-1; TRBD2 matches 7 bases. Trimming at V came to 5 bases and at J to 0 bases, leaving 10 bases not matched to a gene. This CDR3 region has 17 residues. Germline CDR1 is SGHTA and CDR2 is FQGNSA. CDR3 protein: CASSPTGTKSSYNEQFF. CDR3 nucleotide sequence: TGTGCCAGCAGCCCGACCGGGACTAAGAGCTCCTACAATGAGCAGTTCTTC. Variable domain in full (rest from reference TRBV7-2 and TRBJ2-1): GAGVSQSPSNKVTEKGKDVELRCDPISGHTALYWYRQSLGQGLEFLIYFQGNSAPDKSGLPSDRFSAERTGGSVSTLTIQRTQQEDSAVYLCASSPTGTKSSYNEQFFGPGTRLTVL.

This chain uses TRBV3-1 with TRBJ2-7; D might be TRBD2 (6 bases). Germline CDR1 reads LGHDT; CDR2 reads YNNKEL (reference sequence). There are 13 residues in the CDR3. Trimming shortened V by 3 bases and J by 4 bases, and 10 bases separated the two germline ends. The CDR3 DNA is TGTGCCAGCAGCCAGGGAAGCGGGTACGAGCAGTACTTC. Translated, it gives CASSQGSGYEQYF.

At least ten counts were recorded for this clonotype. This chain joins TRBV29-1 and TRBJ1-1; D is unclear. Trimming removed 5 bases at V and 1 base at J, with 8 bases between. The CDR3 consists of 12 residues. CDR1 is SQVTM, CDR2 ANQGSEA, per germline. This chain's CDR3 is CSVLQSNTEAFF. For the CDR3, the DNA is TGCAGCGTTTTACAGTCGAACACTGAAGCTTTCTTT.

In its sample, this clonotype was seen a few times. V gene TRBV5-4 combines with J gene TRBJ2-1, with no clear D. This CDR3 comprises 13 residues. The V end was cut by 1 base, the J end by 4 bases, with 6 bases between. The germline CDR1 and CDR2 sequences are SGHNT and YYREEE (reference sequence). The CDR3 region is CASSLSEYNEQFF. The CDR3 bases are TGTGCCAGCAGCTTGTCGGAGTACAATGAGCAGTTCTTC.

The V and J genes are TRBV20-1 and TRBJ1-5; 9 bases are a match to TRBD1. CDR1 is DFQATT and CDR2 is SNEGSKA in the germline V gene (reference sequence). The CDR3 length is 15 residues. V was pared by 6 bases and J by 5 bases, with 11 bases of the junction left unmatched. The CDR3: CSAALVGQGYQPQHF. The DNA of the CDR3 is TGCAGTGCCGCGTTGGTAGGACAGGGGTATCAGCCCCAGCATTTT.

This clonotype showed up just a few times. The CDR3 is CAISSGVTLAKNIQYF. The CDR3 DNA reads as TGTGCCATCAGTTCGGGGGTAACTCTAGCCAAAAACATTCAGTACTTC. V usage is TRBV10-3 and J usage is TRBJ2-4; D may be TRBD2 (6 bases). The CDR3 is 16 amino acids. V was pared by 5 bases and J by 0 bases, with 14 bases between. CDR1 and CDR2 from the germline V gene are ENHRY and SYGVKD.

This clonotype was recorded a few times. The CDR3 loop is CASSTKNRGYTEAFF. CDR3 bases: TGTGCCAGTAGTACCAAAAACCGGGGCTACACTGAAGCTTTCTTT. The chain combines TRBV19 with TRBJ1-1, with a tentative D call TRBD1 (5 bases). This CDR3 comprises 15 residues. With 4 bases removed from V and 3 bases from J, the gap between germline ends came to 15 bases. The germline V gene has CDR1 LNHDA and CDR2 SQIVND (reference sequence).

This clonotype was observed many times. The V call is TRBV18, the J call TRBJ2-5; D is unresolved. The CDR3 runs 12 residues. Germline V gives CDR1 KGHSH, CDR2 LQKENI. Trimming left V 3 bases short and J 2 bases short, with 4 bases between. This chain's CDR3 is CASSPGQETQYF. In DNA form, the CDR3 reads TGTGCCAGCTCACCGGGGCAAGAGACCCAGTACTTC.

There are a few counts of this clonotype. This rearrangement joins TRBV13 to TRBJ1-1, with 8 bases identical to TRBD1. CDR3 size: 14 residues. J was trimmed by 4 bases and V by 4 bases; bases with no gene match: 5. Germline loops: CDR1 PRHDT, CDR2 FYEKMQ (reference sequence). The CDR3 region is CASSSNDRGTEAFF. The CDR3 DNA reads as TGTGCCAGCAGCTCAAATGACAGGGGCACTGAAGCTTTCTTT.

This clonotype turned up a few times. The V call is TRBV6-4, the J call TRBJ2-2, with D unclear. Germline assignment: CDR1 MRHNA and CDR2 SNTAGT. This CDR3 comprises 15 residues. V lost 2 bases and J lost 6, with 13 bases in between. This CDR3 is CASSDGDTGAGELFF. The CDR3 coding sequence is TGTGCCAGCAGTGACGGGGATACGGGCGCCGGGGAGCTGTTTTTT.